This T cell receptor (beta chain) appears in the sequencing data of a study of shared clonotypes between healthy human individuals. Sequencing was performed with immunoSEQ multiplex PCR; in TCRdb, only in-frame clones are kept and a portion is missing. Among around 2.1 million clones, more than 90% were seen once, and the ten largest hold more than 0.1%. Findings of the study overall: Naive subsets typically showed greater estimated richness than memory subsets.

Unmatched junction bases numbered 6, after V lost 3 bases and J lost 6 bases. Germline V gene sequence: CDR1 SGHTA, CDR2 FQGNSA. This CDR3 region has 15 residues. For this clone: The target antigen is unknown. Other DNA sequences in the sample encode the same CDR3.

This TCR derives from a man aged 18 to 35 in good health. The chain links TRBV7-2 to TRBJ1-5, with 9 nucleotides matching TRBD1. Sequencing used naive CD4+ T cells sorted from blood. The subset here: CD45RA+ positively selected. The CDR3 region is CASSFGQGSVQPQHF. CDR3 in DNA: TGTGCCAGCAGCTTCGGACAGGGGTCAGTTCAGCCCCAGCATTTT.